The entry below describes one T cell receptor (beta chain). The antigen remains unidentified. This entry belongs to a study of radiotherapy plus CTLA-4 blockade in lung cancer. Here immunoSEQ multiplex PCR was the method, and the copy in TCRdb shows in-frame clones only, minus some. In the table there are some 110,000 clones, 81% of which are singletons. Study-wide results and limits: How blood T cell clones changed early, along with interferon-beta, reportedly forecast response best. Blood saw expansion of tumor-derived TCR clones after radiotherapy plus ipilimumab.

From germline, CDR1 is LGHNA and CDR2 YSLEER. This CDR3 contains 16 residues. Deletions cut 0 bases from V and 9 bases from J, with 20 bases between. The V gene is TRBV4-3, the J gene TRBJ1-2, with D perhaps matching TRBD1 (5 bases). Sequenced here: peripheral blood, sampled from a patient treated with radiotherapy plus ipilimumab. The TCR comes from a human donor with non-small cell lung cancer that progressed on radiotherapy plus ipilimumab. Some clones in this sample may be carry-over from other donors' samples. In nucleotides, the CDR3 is TGCGCCAGCAGCCAAGAGCCGAGCAGGGTATTAATGCGCTACACCTTC. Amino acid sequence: CASSQEPSRVLMRYTF.